The clone carrying this T cell receptor beta chain was seen only once. This specimen belongs to a study of OX40 agonist ivuxolimab in advanced cancers. Study at large: Three patients got partial responses; one had hepatocellular carcinoma and two had cutaneous melanoma.

TCRdb's copy holds only in-frame clones and misses some; the assay was immunoSEQ multiplex PCR. The sample has 55,000 to 85,000 clones, 70% to 90% seen once; the top ten hold about 1.3%. In germline, CDR1 is SGHTA, CDR2 FQGNSA. The CDR3 is 19 amino acids. V lost 2 bases and J lost 4, with 26 bases in between. Autoimmune disease history or systemic immunosuppression led to patient exclusion. This TCR derives from an adult with an advanced solid tumor such as melanoma, head and neck, liver or kidney cancer. The V gene is TRBV7-2, the J gene TRBJ1-1, with a possible D match to TRBD1 (6 bases). The source material was CD4+ or CD8+ T cells sorted from blood, sampled in a trial of the OX40 agonist ivuxolimab. The CDR3 nucleotides read TGTGCCAGCAGCTTACCAATCTTTCCGGGGACACAGTACGGCACTGAAGCTTTCTTT. It encodes CASSLPIFPGTQYGTEAFF.